These T cell receptor beta chains were read from a single sample in a study of blood T cells in healthy people across ages. TCRdb processed the 5' RACE reads anew with MiXCR; each CDR3 protein has one entry. The top ten hold 6.5% to 8.5% of the sample, which has roughly 1,300,000 distinct CDR3 sequences, roughly 60% seen once. The sequencing input was blood. All receptors come from a man in his late teens or twenties in good health. Each CDR3 is given with its conserved first and last residue. A D gene is named only where the DNA matches it firmly. A clone size is listed for some rows: how often the clone was seen (once, few, many), or a class if it is expanded.

CDR3	DNA	size	V	J	D
CASSRPASGELFF	TGTGCCAGCAGCCGACCTGCATCCGGGGAGCTGTTTTTT	.	TRBV9	TRBJ2-2	.
CSHIGGSTHEQFF	TGCAGCCATATCGGGGGCTCCACCCATGAGCAGTTCTTC	.	TRBV29-1	TRBJ2-1	.
CASTGARSPYNEQFF	TGTGCCAGTACAGGGGCCAGGAGCCCCTACAATGAGCAGTTCTTC	.	TRBV12-3/TRBV12-4	TRBJ2-1	TRBD1
CAISLGAGDTQYF	TGTGCCATCAGTTTAGGGGCGGGAGATACGCAGTATTTT	.	TRBV10-3	TRBJ2-3	.
CAAGGSGRTGYNEQFF	TGTGCCGCGGGGGGTAGCGGGAGGACGGGCTACAATGAGCAGTTCTTC	.	TRBV28	TRBJ2-1	TRBD2
CATSDVGNEQFF	TGTGCCACCAGTGATGTTGGCAATGAGCAGTTCTTC	.	TRBV24-1	TRBJ2-1	.
CASSQEGRAVDLWNEQFF	TGTGCCAGCAGCCAAGAGGGTAGGGCTGTAGATTTATGGAATGAGCAGTTCTTC	.	TRBV3-1	TRBJ2-1	.
CASSSGRLYGYTF	TGTGCCAGCAGCTCCGGACGGTTATATGGCTACACCTTC	few	TRBV11-1	TRBJ1-2	.
CAISPIEKRDTQYF	TGTGCCATCAGCCCCATCGAAAAGAGAGATACGCAGTATTTT	few	TRBV10-3	TRBJ2-3	.
CSVELTEQYF	TGCAGCGTTGAACTTACCGAGCAGTACTTC	.	TRBV29-1	TRBJ2-7	.
CASSFGQYNSPLHF	TGTGCCAGCAGCTTTGGGCAGTATAATTCACCCCTCCACTTT	.	TRBV7-2	TRBJ1-6	.
CASSQGDETGQETQYF	TGTGCCAGCAGCCAAGGAGACGAGACAGGGCAAGAGACCCAGTACTTC	few	TRBV4-2	TRBJ2-5	TRBD1
CASSQDSELAYNSPLHF	TGCGCCAGCAGCCAAGATTCCGAATTAGCTTATAATTCACCCCTCCACTTT	few	TRBV4-3	TRBJ1-6	.
CASSLVQGSYSPLHF	TGTGCCAGCAGCTTAGTCCAGGGGAGTTATTCACCCCTCCACTTT	.	TRBV7-2	TRBJ1-6	.
CSARPLLAGNTGELFF	TGCAGTGCTAGACCATTACTAGCGGGGAACACCGGGGAGCTGTTTTTT	.	TRBV20-1	TRBJ2-2	TRBD2
CASSLRDWAEAFF	TGTGCCAGCAGCCTAAGGGACTGGGCAGAAGCTTTCTTT	.	TRBV7-2	TRBJ1-1	.
CASSLELMNTEAFF	TGTGCCAGCAGCTTAGAATTGATGAACACTGAAGCTTTCTTT	.	TRBV11-2	TRBJ1-1	.
CASSDPPKDTQYF	TGTGCCAGCAGTGATCCCCCAAAGGATACGCAGTATTTT	few	TRBV25-1	TRBJ2-3	.
CASSDDRGVTEAFF	TGTGCCAGCAGTGATGACAGGGGGGTCACTGAAGCTTTCTTT	.	TRBV2	TRBJ1-1	TRBD1
CASSQKFGNDYGYTF	TGTGCCAGCAGCCAAAAGTTTGGAAATGACTATGGCTACACCTTC	.	TRBV4-2	TRBJ1-2	.
CASSPDVTYSNEQFF	TGTGCCAGCAGCCCGGACGTGACCTACTCCAATGAGCAGTTCTTC	.	TRBV7-2	TRBJ2-1	.
CASSLDRVISPLHF	TGTGCCAGCAGCTTAGACAGGGTTATTTCACCCCTCCACTTT	.	TRBV7-2	TRBJ1-6	.
CSARDLRTSNYEQYF	TGCAGTGCTAGAGATCTCAGGACTAGCAACTACGAGCAGTACTTC	.	TRBV20-1	TRBJ2-7	TRBD2
CASSTLGTHEKLFF	TGTGCCAGCAGTACACTCGGGACACATGAAAAACTGTTTTTT	.	TRBV12-3/TRBV12-4	TRBJ1-4	.
CASSPDGGTEAFF	TGTGCCAGCAGCCCTGATGGGGGCACTGAAGCTTTCTTT	.	TRBV6-2/TRBV6-3	TRBJ1-1	.
CASSLSPFGGEGDTDTQYF	TGTGCCAGCAGCTTATCTCCCTTTGGGGGAGAAGGGGATACAGATACGCAGTATTTT	few	TRBV11-1	TRBJ2-3	.
CAISESVGYGANVLTF	TGTGCCATCAGTGAGTCGGTGGGTTACGGGGCCAACGTCCTGACTTTC	.	TRBV10-3	TRBJ2-6	.
CASTPTGTNYGYTF	TGTGCCAGCACCCCGACAGGGACTAACTATGGCTACACCTTC	.	TRBV28	TRBJ1-2	TRBD1
CAISHDRTSGLNEQFF	TGTGCCATCAGTCACGACCGGACTAGCGGCCTCAATGAGCAGTTCTTC	few	TRBV10-3	TRBJ2-1	TRBD2
CASRAGLAHEQYF	TGTGCCAGCAGAGCGGGACTAGCCCACGAGCAGTACTTC	few	TRBV4-2	TRBJ2-7	TRBD2
CASSLSGGGYEQYF	TGTGCCAGCAGTTTATCAGGGGGCGGTTACGAGCAGTACTTC	many	TRBV27	TRBJ2-7	TRBD1
CASSEGLDNEQYF	TGTGCCAGCAGTGAGGGTCTAGACAATGAGCAGTACTTC	few	TRBV2	TRBJ2-7	.
CAISEAYTDTRYF	TGTGCCATCAGTGAGGCTTACACAGATACGCGGTATTTT	.	TRBV10-3	TRBJ2-3	.
CASSQGPGRVDTEAFF	TGCGCCAGCAGCCAAGGGCCGGGAAGAGTGGACACTGAAGCTTTCTTT	.	TRBV4-1	TRBJ1-1	.
CASSEALAGGLEQFF	TGTGCCAGCAGTGAGGCCTTAGCGGGAGGGCTTGAGCAGTTCTTC	.	TRBV2	TRBJ2-1	TRBD2
CASSYSDRANEQFF	TGTGCCAGCAGTTATTCGGACAGGGCCAATGAGCAGTTCTTC	.	TRBV6-5	TRBJ2-1	TRBD1
CASSSGLVIDEQFF	TGTGCCAGCAGCTCGGGACTAGTAATCGATGAGCAGTTCTTC	.	TRBV7-2	TRBJ2-1	TRBD2
CSGGRGALGDTQYF	TGCAGCGGTGGTAGGGGGGCACTGGGAGATACGCAGTATTTT	.	TRBV29-1	TRBJ2-3	.
CASSWTGAFPSEQFF	TGTGCCAGCAGTTGGACAGGGGCCTTTCCAAGTGAGCAGTTCTTC	.	TRBV6-2/TRBV6-3	TRBJ2-1	TRBD1
CATSRDGGLRVEQFF	TGTGCCACCAGCAGAGATGGAGGCCTGAGGGTTGAGCAGTTCTTC	.	TRBV15	TRBJ2-1	.